The present entry profiles one T cell receptor beta chain with its context. Profiled with immunoSEQ multiplex PCR; TCRdb holds only in-frame clones, not every one. The table includes roughly 56,000 clones, just over 85% detected once. This record comes from a study of PD-L1 blockade in urothelial cancer. Study as a whole: It was around 2014 that patients started atezolizumab at 1,200 mg intravenously every 3 weeks. Most patients, about 85% of the roughly 29, were males with bladder-origin cancer. Patients had received 0 to 3 prior chemotherapy regimens. Timepoints chosen for blood analysis were 3 weeks (second dose) and 6 weeks after treatment start.

Time point given: pretreatment peripheral blood. CDR1 SGHVS and CDR2 FQNEAQ come from the germline V gene. Between the trimmed V and J ends, which lost 6 bases and 7 bases, there was a span of 18 bases. The CDR3 has 14 amino acids. The chain carries TRBV7-8 and TRBJ1-2; the D gene is possibly TRBD1 (5 bases). The sequence was obtained from a man between 60 and 75 years old with urothelial cancer. Source: PBMCs, taken around atezolizumab (anti-PD-L1) treatment. Written as DNA, the CDR3 is TGTGCCAGCAGTATCCAGGGTAGGGAGGGTGGCTACACCTTC. Its protein product is CASSIQGREGGYTF.